Reported below is one T cell receptor beta chain. This clonotype was seen ten or more times. It lacks a known antigen. No per-base quality is available; no much larger clone lies one base away. The CDR3 numbers 16 residues from cysteine through phenylalanine. Only CDR3 DNA remains: 48 bases, in frame from the first base. CDR1 and CDR2, looked up from the germline V gene, are SGHTA and FQGNSA. The V end gives up 5 bases and the J end 10 bases, leaving 11 bases in the junction not matched to a gene. These data belong to a study of T-cell memory formation after mild COVID-19 (dated by TCRdb to the early 2020s). In terms of the full investigation: Most TCR sequence clusters were specific to one of the two donors. In a couple of donors, T-cell clones that expanded and contracted after mild COVID-19 were followed by sequencing TCRalpha and TCRbeta repertoires longitudinally. The cohort comprised two young, previously healthy adult volunteers, one female and one male.

TCRdb names Illumina NovaSeq 6000 as the instrument used. cDNA libraries for TCRalpha and TCRbeta were prepared by 5'RACE using constant-segment primers, with sample barcodes and unique molecular identifiers added. RNA was extracted from every sample with Trizol reagent. Amplification of the libraries took two PCR steps, and the second step added a second sample barcode plus Illumina TruSeq adapters. Sequencing of the libraries was done on an Illumina NovaSeq, producing 2 x 150 bp paired-end reads. The source study handled its data this way. With migec v1.2.7, reads were demultiplexed and then collapsed into UMI-guided consensus sequences. Using mixcr v2.1.11, the UMI consensuses were aligned to TRA and TRB V and J templates and assembled into clonotypes. A clonotype was counted as expanded or contracted only if both edgeR and NoisET called the change significant, with noise models trained on biological replicates. edgeR calls used a false discovery rate-adjusted p below 0.01 and a log2 fold-change threshold of 1. PCA with hierarchical clustering of max-normalized trajectories of the 1000 most abundant clonotypes was used as exploratory dynamics analysis. The CD4 or CD8 phenotype of responding clones was assigned using the separately sequenced CD4+ and CD8+ repertoires. TCRdb passed the public sequencing reads through fastp at Q25 and MiXCR, retaining productive beta sequences. Merged by CDR3 protein, the rows form single entries marked with the most common genes and DNA. These V and J calls originate from TCRdb's pipeline instead of the authors' own analysis. The sample table holds roughly 510,000 distinct CDR3 sequences, of which approximately 15% were seen once. Approximately 8.1% of the sample lies in the top ten.

PBMCs were isolated by Ficoll-Paque density gradient centrifugation. Study-wide conclusions, independent of this receptor: Contracting CD4+ clones were located mainly in the CM and EM memory subsets, whereas CD8+ clones were found to be enriched in EMRA. The study covered only a couple of mild cases, and larger cohorts including severe cases with pre-infection samples were considered necessary. Clones contracting from day 15 to 85 had balanced CD4/CD8 phenotypes, while a second wave expanding from day 15 to 37 was biased towards CD4+. SARS-CoV-2 specificity was not confirmed for the second-wave clones peaking on day 37. Some responding clones were detected in pre-infection memory, which suggested that pre-existing cross-reactive memory T cells had joined the SARS-CoV-2 response.

The sequence joins TRBV7-2 to TRBJ2-1, and TRBD2 matches 13 of the central bases. This clonotype originated in an adult woman who had mild COVID-19 (a few samples of this study predate the infection). The sample titles of this study are shuffled in the database, so cell type and time point are left out; the donor was told from shared clones. The material sequenced was PBMCs or a T cell subset sorted from them (not recorded which). The CDR3 in this case is CASSPRAGTSGIEQFF. The DNA sequence is given as TGTGCCAGCAGCCCCCGGGCCGGGACTAGCGGGATCGAGCAGTTCTTC.